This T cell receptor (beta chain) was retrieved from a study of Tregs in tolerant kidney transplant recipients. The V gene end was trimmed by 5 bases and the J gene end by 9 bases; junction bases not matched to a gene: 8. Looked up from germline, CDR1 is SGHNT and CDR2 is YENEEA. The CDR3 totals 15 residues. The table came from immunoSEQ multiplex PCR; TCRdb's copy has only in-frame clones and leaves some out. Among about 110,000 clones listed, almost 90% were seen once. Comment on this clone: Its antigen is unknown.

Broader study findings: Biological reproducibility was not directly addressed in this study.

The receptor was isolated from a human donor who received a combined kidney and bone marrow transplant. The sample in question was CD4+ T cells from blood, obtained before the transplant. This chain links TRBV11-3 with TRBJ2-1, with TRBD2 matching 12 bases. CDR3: CASSDLAGGGTEQFF. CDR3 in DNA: TGTGCCAGCAGCGACCTAGCGGGAGGGGGCACTGAGCAGTTCTTC. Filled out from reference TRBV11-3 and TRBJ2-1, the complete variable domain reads EAGVVQSPRYKIIEKKQPVAFWCNPISGHNTLYWYLQNLGQGPELLIRYENEEAVDDSQLPKDRFSAERLKGVDSTLKIQPAELGDSAVYLCASSDLAGGGTEQFFGPGTRLTVL.